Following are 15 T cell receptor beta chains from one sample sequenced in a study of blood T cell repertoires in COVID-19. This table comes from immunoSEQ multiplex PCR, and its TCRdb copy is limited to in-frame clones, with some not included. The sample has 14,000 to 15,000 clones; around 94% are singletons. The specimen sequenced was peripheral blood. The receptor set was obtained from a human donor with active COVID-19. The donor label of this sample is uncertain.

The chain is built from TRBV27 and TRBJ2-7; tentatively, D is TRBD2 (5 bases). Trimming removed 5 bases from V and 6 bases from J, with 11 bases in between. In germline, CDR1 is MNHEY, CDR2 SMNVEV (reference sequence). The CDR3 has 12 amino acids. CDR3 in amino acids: CASSPSGVEQYF. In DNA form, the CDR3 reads TGTGCCAGCAGTCCGTCCGGGGTCGAGCAGTACTTC.

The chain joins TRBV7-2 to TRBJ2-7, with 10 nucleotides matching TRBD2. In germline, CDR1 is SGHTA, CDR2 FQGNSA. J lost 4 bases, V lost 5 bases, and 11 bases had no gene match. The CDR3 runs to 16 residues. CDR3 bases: TGTGCCAGCAGCGCGCTAGCGGGGGCCTCCCCTTACGAGCAGTACTTC. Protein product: CASSALAGASPYEQYF.

The CDR3 region has the DNA TGTGCCAGCAGTTACGAGGAAGGAGATGAGCAGTTCTTC. Protein sequence: CASSYEEGDEQFF. The chain uses TRBV6-5 and TRBJ2-1; D is unclear. Trimming pared 2 bases from V and 8 bases from J, leaving 10 bases between. The length of the CDR3 is 13 residues. Germline-derived CDR1 and CDR2 are MNHEY and SVGAGI.

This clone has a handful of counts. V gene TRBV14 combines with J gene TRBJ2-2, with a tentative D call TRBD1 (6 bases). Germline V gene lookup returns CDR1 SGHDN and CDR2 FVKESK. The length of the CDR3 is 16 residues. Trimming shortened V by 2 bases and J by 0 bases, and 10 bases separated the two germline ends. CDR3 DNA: TGTGCCAGCAGCCAACGGACAGCAACGAACACCGGGGAGCTGTTTTTT. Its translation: CASSQRTATNTGELFF.

The CDR3 sequence: CASRSQGAQAGELFF. The CDR3 DNA reads TGCGCCAGCAGATCACAGGGGGCCCAGGCCGGGGAGCTGTTTTTT. The chain couples TRBV5-1 to TRBJ2-2; TRBD1 matches 9 bases. This CDR3 comprises 15 residues. V dropped 5 bases and J dropped 6; count of bases not matched to a gene: 8. The V gene's germline CDR1 is SGHRS and CDR2 YFSETQ.

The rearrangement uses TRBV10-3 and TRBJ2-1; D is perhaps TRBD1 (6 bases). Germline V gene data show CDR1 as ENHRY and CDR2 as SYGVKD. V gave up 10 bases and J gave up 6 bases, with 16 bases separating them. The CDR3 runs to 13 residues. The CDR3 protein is CATSLNRVNEQFF. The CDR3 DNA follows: TGTGCCACATCCCTTAACAGGGTCAATGAGCAGTTCTTC.

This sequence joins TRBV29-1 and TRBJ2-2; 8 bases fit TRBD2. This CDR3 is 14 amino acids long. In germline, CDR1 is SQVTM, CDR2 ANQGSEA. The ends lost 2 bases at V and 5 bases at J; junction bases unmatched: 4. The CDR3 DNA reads TGCAGCGTTGAAAGTAGCGGGAATACCGGGGAGCTGTTTTTT. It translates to CSVESSGNTGELFF.

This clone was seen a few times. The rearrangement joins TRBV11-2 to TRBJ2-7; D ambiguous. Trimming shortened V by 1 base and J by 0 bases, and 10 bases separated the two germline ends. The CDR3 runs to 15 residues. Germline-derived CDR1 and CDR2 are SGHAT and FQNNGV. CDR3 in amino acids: CASSLGGSSSYEQYF. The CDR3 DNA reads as TGTGCCAGCAGCTTAGGTGGCTCTAGCTCCTACGAGCAGTACTTC.

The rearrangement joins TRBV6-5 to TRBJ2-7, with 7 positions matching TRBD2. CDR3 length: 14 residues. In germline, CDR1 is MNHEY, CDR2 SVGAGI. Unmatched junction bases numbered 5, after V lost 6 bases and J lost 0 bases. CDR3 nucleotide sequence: TGTGCCAGCAGCAGGGACTACGCCTCCTACGAGCAGTACTTC. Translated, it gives CASSRDYASYEQYF.

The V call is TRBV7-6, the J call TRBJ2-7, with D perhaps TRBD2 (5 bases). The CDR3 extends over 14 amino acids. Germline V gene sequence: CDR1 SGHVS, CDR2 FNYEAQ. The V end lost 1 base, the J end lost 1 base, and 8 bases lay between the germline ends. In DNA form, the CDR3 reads TGTGCCAGCAGCTTAGATGCGGGTTCCTACGAGCAGTACTTC. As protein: CASSLDAGSYEQYF.

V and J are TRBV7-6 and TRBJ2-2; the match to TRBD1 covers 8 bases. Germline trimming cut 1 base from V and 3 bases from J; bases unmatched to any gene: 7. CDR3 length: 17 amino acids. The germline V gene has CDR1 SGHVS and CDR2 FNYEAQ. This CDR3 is CASSLVWAGGYTGELFF. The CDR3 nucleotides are TGTGCCAGCAGCTTAGTGTGGGCAGGGGGCTACACCGGGGAGCTGTTTTTT.

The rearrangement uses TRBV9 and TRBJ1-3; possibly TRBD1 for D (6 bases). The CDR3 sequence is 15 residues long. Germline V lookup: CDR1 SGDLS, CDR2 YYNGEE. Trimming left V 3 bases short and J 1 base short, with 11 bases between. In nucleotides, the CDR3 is TGTGCCAGCAGCGCTTTAACAGGGTCTGGAAACACCATATATTTT. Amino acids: CASSALTGSGNTIYF.

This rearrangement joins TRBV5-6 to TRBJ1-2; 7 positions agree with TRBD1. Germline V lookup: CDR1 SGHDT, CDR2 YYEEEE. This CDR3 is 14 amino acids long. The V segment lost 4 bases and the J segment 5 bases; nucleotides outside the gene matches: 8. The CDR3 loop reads CASSVKQGRYGYTF. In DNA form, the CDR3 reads TGTGCCAGCAGCGTTAAACAGGGGCGATATGGCTACACCTTC.

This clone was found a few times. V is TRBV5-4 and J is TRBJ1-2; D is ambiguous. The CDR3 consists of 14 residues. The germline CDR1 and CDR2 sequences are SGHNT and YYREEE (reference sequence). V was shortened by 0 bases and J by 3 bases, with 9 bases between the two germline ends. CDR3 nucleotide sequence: TGTGCCAGCAGCTTGGTTGGGAGAGACTATGGCTACACCTTC. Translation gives CASSLVGRDYGYTF.

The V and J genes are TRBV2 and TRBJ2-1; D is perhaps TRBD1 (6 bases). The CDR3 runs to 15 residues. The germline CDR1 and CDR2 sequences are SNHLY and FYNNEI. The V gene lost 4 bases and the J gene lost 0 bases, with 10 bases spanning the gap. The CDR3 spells CASSGGTSSYNEQFF. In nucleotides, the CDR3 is TGTGCCAGCAGTGGGGGGACAAGCTCCTACAATGAGCAGTTCTTC.